Listed below are T cell receptor beta chains from one sample, sequenced in a study of cytomegalovirus exposure and HLA in healthy donors. Sequencing was performed with immunoSEQ multiplex PCR; in TCRdb, only in-frame clones are kept and a portion is missing. The repertoire holds around 100,000 clones, with 65% to 85% as singletons. The specimen sequenced was PBMCs. All receptors derive from a man over 45 in good health and CMV-seropositive. CDR3s include the opening cysteine and the closing phenylalanine or tryptophan. D genes are given only for firm matches. The size entry is marked missing in some rows and otherwise reads once, few, many or a size class.

v_call	d_call	j_call	cdr3_length	clone_size	cdr3_aa	cdr3_nt
TRBV6-4	-	TRBJ2-2	13	-	CASSGGDTGELFF	TGTGCCAGCAGTGGGGGCGACACCGGGGAGCTGTTTTTT
TRBV11-2	TRBD2	TRBJ2-1	17	-	CASSDRGVVAGVSEQFF	TGTGCCAGCAGTGACCGTGGGGTGGTAGCGGGAGTGTCGGAGCAGTTCTTC
TRBV7-9	-	TRBJ2-7	14	-	CASSLTGGDYEQYF	TGTGCCAGCAGCTTAACAGGAGGGGACTACGAGCAGTACTTC
TRBV19	TRBD2	TRBJ2-1	15	-	CASSIIAGVGNEQFF	TGTGCCAGTAGTATAATAGCGGGAGTGGGGAATGAGCAGTTCTTC
TRBV7-9	TRBD2	TRBJ2-3	15	-	CASSSGLAGADTQYF	TGTGCCAGCAGCTCCGGACTAGCGGGAGCTGATACGCAGTATTTT
TRBV9	TRBD2	TRBJ2-2	15	-	CASSPVAGGTGELFF	TGTGCCAGCAGCCCTGTAGCGGGAGGAACCGGGGAGCTGTTTTTT
TRBV11-3	TRBD1	TRBJ2-7	14	-	CASSSHGTGGEQYF	TGTGCCAGCAGCTCCCATGGGACAGGGGGTGAGCAGTACTTC
TRBV10-3	-	TRBJ2-5	15	-	CAISESGAYQETQYF	TGTGCCATCAGTGAGTCGGGGGCATACCAAGAGACCCAGTACTTC
TRBV11-2	-	TRBJ2-3	15	-	CASSFSPSPRDTQYF	TGTGCCAGCAGCTTTAGCCCCAGCCCGAGGGATACGCAGTATTTT
TRBV9	TRBD1	TRBJ1-2	18	-	CASSVGVGQGARADGYTF	TGTGCCAGCAGCGTAGGTGTGGGGCAGGGGGCGCGTGCAGATGGCTACACCTTC
TRBV5-4	-	TRBJ2-3	16	-	CASSLGKPGGTDTQYF	TGTGCCAGCAGCTTGGGAAAGCCAGGGGGCACAGATACGCAGTATTTT
TRBV10-2	TRBD2	TRBJ2-2	14	-	CASMQLAVAGELFF	TGCGCCAGCATGCAACTAGCGGTAGCCGGGGAGCTGTTTTTT
TRBV27	-	TRBJ2-1	17	-	CASENKPAWSSYNEQFF	TGTGCCAGCGAGAACAAGCCGGCGTGGAGCTCCTACAATGAGCAGTTCTTC
TRBV28	TRBD1	TRBJ1-1	18	once	CASSLWSGTGGADTEAFF	TGTGCCAGCAGTTTATGGTCCGGGACAGGGGGTGCGGACACTGAAGCTTTCTTT
TRBV4-1	TRBD2	TRBJ2-7	15	-	CASSQGRGGRYEQYF	TGCGCCAGCAGCCAAGGGCGGGGGGGGAGGTACGAGCAGTACTTC
TRBV27	TRBD1	TRBJ2-3	13	once	CASQGETADTQYF	TGTGCCAGCCAGGGGGAGACCGCAGATACGCAGTATTTT
TRBV28	TRBD1	TRBJ1-4	17	-	CASSLAGGEVTNEKLFF	TGTGCCAGCAGTTTAGCAGGGGGCGAAGTAACTAATGAAAAACTGTTTTTT
TRBV27	-	TRBJ2-3	17	-	CASSLGYWGLSTDAQYF	TGTGCCAGCAGTTTAGGGTACTGGGGCCTCAGCACAGATGCGCAGTATTTT
TRBV4-2	-	TRBJ2-2	18	-	CASSQEPTRRVDTGELFF	TGTGCCAGCAGCCAGGAACCAACTAGAAGGGTGGACACCGGGGAGCTGTTTTTT
TRBV18	-	TRBJ2-5	17	-	CASSPRPLAPSQETQYF	TGTGCCAGCTCACCACGTCCGTTAGCGCCGAGCCAAGAGACCCAGTACTTC
TRBV7-3	TRBD1	TRBJ2-7	13	-	CASSRDRAGEQYF	TGTGCCAGCAGCAGGGACAGGGCTGGCGAGCAGTACTTC
TRBV27	TRBD1	TRBJ2-7	16	once	CASSWNRDRVPFEQYF	TGTGCCAGCAGTTGGAACCGGGACAGGGTTCCCTTCGAGCAGTACTTC
TRBV2	TRBD2	TRBJ2-5	19	-	CASTRGVGTSGYLQETQYF	TGTGCCAGCACCAGGGGGGTAGGGACTAGCGGATACCTCCAAGAGACCCAGTACTTC
TRBV18	-	TRBJ2-7	15	-	CASSPAGGFSYEQYF	TGTGCCAGCTCACCAGCGGGCGGATTCTCCTACGAGCAGTACTTC